The 14 T cell receptor beta chains in this list originate from one sample, sequenced in a study of cytomegalovirus exposure and HLA in healthy donors (dated by TCRdb to between 2016 and 2019). The library relied on the immunoSEQ multiplex PCR assay. For the multiplex PCR, a mixture combining 60 forward primers for TCR Vbeta segments and 13 reverse primers for TCR Jbeta segments was used. This immuneACCESS table, as held by TCRdb, lists in-frame sequences with V and J called but not all clones. Of the missing ones, under half trace to an unresolved V gene in checked studies; the others have no known cause. This sample has 200,000 to 250,000 clones in its table, and 70% to 85% of those were observed once. 3.8% of the sample belongs to the ten largest clones. The material sequenced was PBMCs. All receptors come from a male donor in good health and CMV-seronegative.

The chain joins TRBV15 to TRBJ2-7; 9 nucleotides match TRBD2. The CDR3 has 13 residues. Germline V lookup: CDR1 LNHNV, CDR2 YYDKDF (reference sequence). Trimming at V came to 5 bases and at J to 7 bases, leaving 6 bases not matched to a gene. This CDR3 is CATSLKTSGEQYF. The CDR3 nucleotides read TGTGCCACCAGCTTAAAGACTAGCGGTGAGCAGTACTTC.

This CDR3 reads CASSGQGGYNEQFF. Here the CDR3 DNA reads TGTGCCAGCAGCGGACAGGGGGGCTACAATGAGCAGTTCTTC. This chain connects TRBV2 to TRBJ2-1; 10 bases are a match to TRBD1. CDR3 length: 14 amino acids. Germline lookup yields CDR1 SNHLY and CDR2 FYNNEI. After removal of 6 bases from V and 3 bases from J, the junction contained 2 bases not matched to a gene. Looking up the rest from reference TRBV2 and TRBJ2-1 gives the full variable domain: EPEVTQTPSHQVTQMGQEVILRCVPISNHLYFYWYRQILGQKVEFLVSFYNNEISEKSEIFDDQFSVERPDGSNFTLKIRSTKLEDSAMYFCASSGQGGYNEQFFGPGTRLTVL.

This clone has ten or more counts. The chain combines TRBV4-1 with TRBJ2-3; D uncertain. CDR3 length: 13 amino acids. Looked up from germline, CDR1 is MGHRA and CDR2 is YSYEKL. V lost 3 bases, J lost 3 bases, and 7 bases lay in between. The CDR3: CASSHPRTDTQYF. The CDR3 DNA reads TGCGCCAGCAGCCACCCCCGGACAGATACGCAGTATTTT.

V and J are TRBV7-9 and TRBJ2-3; 12 positions agree with TRBD2. This CDR3 contains 18 residues. The V segment lost 5 bases and the J segment 4 bases; nucleotides outside the gene matches: 13. Germline lookup yields CDR1 SEHNR and CDR2 FQNEAQ (reference sequence). This CDR3 is CASSLSHLAGGPADTQYF. DNA of the CDR3: TGTGCCAGCAGCCTCAGTCATCTAGCGGGAGGGCCGGCAGATACGCAGTATTTT. Full variable domain (rest looked up from reference TRBV7-9 and TRBJ2-3): DTGVSQNPRHKITKRGQNVTFRCDPISEHNRLYWYRQTLGQGPEFLTYFQNEAQLEKSRLLSDRFSAERPKGSFSTLEIQRTEQGDSAMYLCASSLSHLAGGPADTQYFGPGTRLTVL.

The chain links TRBV4-1 to TRBJ2-7, with TRBD2 matching 7 bases. The V segment lost 3 bases and the J segment 0 bases; nucleotides outside the gene matches: 14. This CDR3 region has 18 residues. Germline lookup yields CDR1 MGHRA and CDR2 YSYEKL. The CDR3 nucleotides are TGCGCCAGCAGCCAGAACAATGGACTAGTAGGGATCTCCTACGAGCAGTACTTC. Its protein product is CASSQNNGLVGISYEQYF.

The chain links TRBV14 to TRBJ2-1; D not resolved. This CDR3 contains 14 residues. CDR1 SGHDN and CDR2 FVKESK come from the germline V gene. V lost 0 bases, J lost 6 bases, and 9 bases lay in between. DNA of the CDR3: TGTGCCAGCAGCCAAGATTCATTTCCCAATGAGCAGTTCTTC. It yields the protein CASSQDSFPNEQFF.

This clone was recorded a few times. This chain uses TRBV27 with TRBJ1-1, with D maybe TRBD1 (5 bases). This CDR3 region has 13 residues. V lost 5 bases and J lost 4, with 11 bases in between. CDR1 is MNHEY and CDR2 is SMNVEV in the germline V gene (reference sequence). In nucleotides, the CDR3 is TGTGCCAGCAGTCCCCAGGGCTTCACTGAAGCTTTCTTT. Its translation is CASSPQGFTEAFF.

The chain links TRBV7-9 to TRBJ2-4; 14 bases line up with TRBD2. CDR1 is SEHNR, CDR2 FQNEAQ, per germline (reference sequence). Germline trimming cut 4 bases from V and 7 bases from J; bases unmatched to any gene: 9. This CDR3 region has 17 residues. CDR3 bases: TGTGCCAGCAGCTCGGCCGGGACTAGCGGGAGACGGAACATTCAGTACTTC. This translates into CASSSAGTSGRRNIQYF.

This clone was detected only a few times. The CDR3 DNA follows: TGTGCCAGCAGCTCTTTAATGGCCGCAGGTACTAACTATGGCTACACCTTC. This codes for CASSSLMAAGTNYGYTF. The chain links TRBV5-6 to TRBJ1-2; D gene uncertain. Germline CDR1 and CDR2: SGHDT and YYEEEE. V lost 3 bases and J lost 0, with 18 bases in between. This CDR3 has 17 amino acids.

This rearrangement joins TRBV4-1 to TRBJ1-5; TRBD1 matches 7 bases. Germline trimming cut 3 bases from V and 4 bases from J; bases unmatched to any gene: 6. CDR3 length: 15 amino acids. Germline V CDR1 and CDR2: MGHRA, YSYEKL. CDR3 amino acids: CASSQDTGVNQPQHF. DNA for the CDR3: TGCGCCAGCAGCCAGGATACAGGGGTTAATCAGCCCCAGCATTTT.

The genes are TRBV6-5 and TRBJ2-1; no definite D call. The CDR3 consists of 15 residues. Germline assignment: CDR1 MNHEY and CDR2 SVGAGI. V was cut by 6 bases and J by 3 bases, with 15 bases left in between. CDR3 region: CASSPAATHYNEQFF. The CDR3 DNA sequence: TGTGCCAGCAGCCCTGCCGCTACCCACTACAATGAGCAGTTCTTC.

The chain joins TRBV4-2 to TRBJ2-5; 10 bases are a match to TRBD2. Germline assignment: CDR1 LGHNA and CDR2 YNFKEQ. V gave up 1 base and J gave up 5 bases; unmatched junction bases: 10. The CDR3 consists of 17 residues. The CDR3 bases are TGTGCCAGCAGCCAAGGGGCCTCGCTAGCGGGAGAGGAGACCCAGTACTTC. Translation: CASSQGASLAGEETQYF.

The gene calls are TRBV28 and TRBJ1-4; D remains unclear. Germline lookup yields CDR1 MDHEN and CDR2 SYDVKM. The V gene lost 4 bases and the J gene lost 8 bases, with 5 bases spanning the gap. The CDR3 is 11 amino acids. DNA for the CDR3: TGTGCCAGCAGTTGGAGGGAAAAACTGTTTTTT. It is translated as CASSWREKLFF.

V and J are TRBV7-6 and TRBJ2-7, with TRBD1 as a possible D gene (6 bases). The CDR3 has 16 residues. The V gene's germline CDR1 is SGHVS and CDR2 FNYEAQ. V lost 2 bases and J 0 bases, leaving 14 bases between the germline ends. The CDR3 DNA reads as TGTGCCAGCAGCTTAAGGGCAGGGGAGAGCTCCTACGAGCAGTACTTC. It encodes CASSLRAGESSYEQYF.